A single T cell receptor beta chain is shown here with its context. The germline CDR1 and CDR2 sequences are SQVTM and ANQGSEA. The CDR3 has 14 amino acids. J lost 4 bases, V lost 4 bases, and 9 bases had no gene match. This sample was included in a study of T cell changes during pregnancy in multiple sclerosis. Sequencing was performed with immunoSEQ multiplex PCR; in TCRdb, only in-frame clones are kept and a portion is missing. The data contain about 50,000 clones, approximately 91% of them singletons. The TCR originated in a female donor with multiple sclerosis, enrolled in a pregnancy study. This specimen was CD8+ T cells from peripheral blood mononuclear cells, taken after pregnancy. The rearrangement joins TRBV29-1 to TRBJ1-1; TRBD1 agrees at 7 bases. CDR3 nucleotide sequence: TGCAGCGTTGCCCTTGACAGGGCAGGCACTGAAGCTTTCTTT. Amino acids: CSVALDRAGTEAFF.